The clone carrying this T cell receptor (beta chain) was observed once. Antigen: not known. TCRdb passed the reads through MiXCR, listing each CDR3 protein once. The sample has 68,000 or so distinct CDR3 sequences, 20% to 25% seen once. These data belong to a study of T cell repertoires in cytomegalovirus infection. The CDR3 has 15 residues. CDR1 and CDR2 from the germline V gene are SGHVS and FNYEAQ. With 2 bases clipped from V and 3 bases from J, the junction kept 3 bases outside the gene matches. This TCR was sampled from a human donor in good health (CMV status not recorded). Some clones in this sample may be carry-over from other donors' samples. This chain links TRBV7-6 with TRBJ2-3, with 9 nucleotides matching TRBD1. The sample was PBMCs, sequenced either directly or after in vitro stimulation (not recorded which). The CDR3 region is CASSLTGTGTDTQYF. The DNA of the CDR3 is TGTGCCAGCAGCTTAACCGGGACAGGGACAGATACGCAGTATTTT.